This entry is about one T cell receptor (beta chain). Its antigen is as yet unknown. The V end was cut by 1 base, the J end by 8 bases, with 28 bases between. CDR1 is SGDLS and CDR2 is YYNGEE in the germline V gene. This CDR3 is 19 amino acids long. The source of the sample is a study of response to subunit inactivated influenza vaccine. Study-level findings and limits: With each seasonal influenza vaccination, the authors suggested, few new T cells are recruited.

A single record per CDR3 protein comes from TCRdb applying MiXCR to the RT-PCR reads. The data hold approximately 500,000 distinct CDR3 sequences, with over 10% observed a single time. The receptor was derived from a man aged 50-60 years who received an inactivated influenza vaccine. The V gene is TRBV9, the J gene TRBJ2-1, with D uncertain. The sequencing here drew on PBMCs from blood, taken roughly 6 weeks after vaccination. In nucleotides, the CDR3 is TGTGCCAGCAGCGTAATCGCAGACCCGACTTATCTCTTTTTGGATGAGCAGTTCTTC. Translation: CASSVIADPTYLFLDEQFF.